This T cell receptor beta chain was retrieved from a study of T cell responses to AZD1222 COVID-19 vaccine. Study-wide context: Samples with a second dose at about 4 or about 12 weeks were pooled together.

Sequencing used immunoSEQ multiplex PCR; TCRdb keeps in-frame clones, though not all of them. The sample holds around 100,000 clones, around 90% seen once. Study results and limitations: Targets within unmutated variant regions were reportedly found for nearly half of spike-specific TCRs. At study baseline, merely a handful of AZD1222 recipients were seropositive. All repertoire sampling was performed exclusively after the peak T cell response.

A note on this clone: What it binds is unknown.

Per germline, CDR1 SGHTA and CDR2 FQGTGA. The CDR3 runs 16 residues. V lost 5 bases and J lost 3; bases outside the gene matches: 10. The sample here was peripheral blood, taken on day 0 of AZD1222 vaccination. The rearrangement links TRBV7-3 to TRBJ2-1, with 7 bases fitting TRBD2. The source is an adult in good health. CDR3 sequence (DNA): TGTGCCAGCAGCCCAAGGGGCGGGAGCGGCTACAATGAGCAGTTCTTC. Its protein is CASSPRGGSGYNEQFF.